This T cell receptor (beta chain) is drawn from a study of regulatory T cells in long-lasting Graves disease. This clonotype showed up just a few times. Time point: newly diagnosed GD, antithyroid drugs for less than 3 months. PBMC RNA served as the TCR library source. CDR3 size: 17 residues. CDR1 and CDR2 from the germline V gene are DFQATT and SNEGSKA (reference sequence). V was cut by 3 bases and J by 0 bases, with 21 bases left in between. Construction of the TCR beta libraries employed iRepertoire HTBI primers in conjunction with Arm-PCR of CDR3 regions. From the multiplex PCR reads, TCRdb called clonotypes with MiXCR, one entry per CDR3 protein. The sample holds some 460,000 distinct CDR3 sequences, about a sixth seen once. In addition, the sample was reused for a study of T cells in Graves' hyperthyroidism and ophthalmopathy. As reported in that work: Among thyroid clonotypes expanded above 0.001, most also appeared in blood. Ophthalmopathy was predicted by the model a median of roughly 6.6 months ahead of onset.

The sample in question was peripheral blood mononuclear cells (PBMCs), obtained at new diagnosis, from a patient treated with antithyroid drugs. This clonotype originated in a man aged 40-50 years with Graves disease. The chain employs TRBV20-1 and TRBJ2-7; weak D call: TRBD1 (6 bases). The CDR3 coding sequence is TGCAGTGCTAGCGTCTGGGCTAGGGGGTTTTTCTCCTACGAGCAGTACTTC. It translates to CSASVWARGFFSYEQYF.